The present entry profiles one T cell receptor beta chain with its context. Its cognate antigen is unknown. The sample is drawn from a study of Ad26.COV2.S vaccination and SARS-CoV-2 variants. Study-wide background: Dosing was one shot or two shots 56 days apart.

J was trimmed by 3 bases and V by 8 bases; bases with no gene match: 6. From germline, CDR1 is LGHDT and CDR2 YNNKEL (reference sequence). There are 13 residues in the CDR3. Here immunoSEQ multiplex PCR was the method, and the copy in TCRdb shows in-frame clones only, minus some. The table shows some 340,000 clones, with approximately 86% occurring only once. This sample's treatment: some 20 received Ad26.COV2.S at low or high dose, single or two shots; several received placebo; per-sample allocation not given. Repertoires come from day 63 after the first vaccine or placebo injection. Donor was an adult aged 18-55 years in Boston. General study results and limits: Placebo recipients trailed vaccine recipients in spike-specific TCR breadth.

The sample here was peripheral blood, taken in a trial of Ad26.COV2.S vaccine versus placebo. The chain links TRBV3-1 (or the pseudogene TRBV3-2) to TRBJ2-5, with 7 bases lining up with TRBD1. The receptor was derived from a person between 18 and 65 years old who received the Ad26.COV2.S COVID-19 vaccine or a placebo. The CDR3 bases are TGTGCCAGCCGACAGGGAAGTGAAGAGACCCAGTACTTC. As protein: CASRQGSEETQYF.